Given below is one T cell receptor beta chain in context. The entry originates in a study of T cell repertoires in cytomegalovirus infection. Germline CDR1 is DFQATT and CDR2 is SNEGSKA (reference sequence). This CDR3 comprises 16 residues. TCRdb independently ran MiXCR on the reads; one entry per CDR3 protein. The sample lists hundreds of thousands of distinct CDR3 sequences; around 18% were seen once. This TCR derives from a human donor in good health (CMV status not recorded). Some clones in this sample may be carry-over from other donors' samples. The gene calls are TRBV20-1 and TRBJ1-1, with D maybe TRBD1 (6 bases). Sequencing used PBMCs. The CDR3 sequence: CSLKKGGVLPNTEAFF. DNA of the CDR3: TGCAGCCTAAAAAAGGGGGGGGTACTACCGAACACTGAAGCTTTCTTT.